The present entry profiles one T cell receptor beta chain with its context. Its specificity is not known. This entry is derived from a study of T-cell reconstitution after alpha-beta-depleted transplantation in children. Study conclusions and caveats: It was surviving recipient T cells and thymic progenitors that gave some patients high TCRbeta diversity at day 60. A year had passed since transplant, and T-cell counts and diversity by then came mostly from newly produced T cells.

Library preparation (for TCRbeta) was performed with unique molecular identifiers. Each CDR3 protein is one row after TCRdb ran MiXCR on the PCR reads. The table includes a few hundred thousand distinct CDR3 sequences, 27% detected once. Germline loops: CDR1 SGHRS, CDR2 YFSETQ. This CDR3 comprises 14 residues. Trimming removed 1 base from V and 10 bases from J; junction bases left unmatched: 9. This TCR derives from a boy less than two years old with Wiskott-Aldrich syndrome, due to receive a stem cell transplant. This sample comprised PBMCs, obtained before TCRalphabeta/CD19-depleted stem cell transplant. The V call is TRBV5-1, the J call TRBJ2-3, with 7 bases identical to TRBD2. The CDR3 nucleotides are TGCGCCAGCAGCTTGCCGACTAGCTTTTCATCGCAGTATTTT. The encoded protein is CASSLPTSFSSQYF.